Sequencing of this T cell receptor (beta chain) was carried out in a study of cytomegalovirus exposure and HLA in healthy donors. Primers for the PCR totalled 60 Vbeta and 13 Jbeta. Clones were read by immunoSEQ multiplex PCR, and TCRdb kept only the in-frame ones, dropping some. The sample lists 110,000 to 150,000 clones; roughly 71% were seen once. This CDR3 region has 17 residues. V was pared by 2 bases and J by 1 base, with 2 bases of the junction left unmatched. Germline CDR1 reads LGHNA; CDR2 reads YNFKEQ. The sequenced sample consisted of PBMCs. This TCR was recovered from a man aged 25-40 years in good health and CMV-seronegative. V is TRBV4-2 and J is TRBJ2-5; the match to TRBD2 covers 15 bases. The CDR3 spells CASSQPGLAGGQETQYF. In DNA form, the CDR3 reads TGTGCCAGCAGCCAACCGGGACTAGCGGGGGGCCAAGAGACCCAGTACTTC.